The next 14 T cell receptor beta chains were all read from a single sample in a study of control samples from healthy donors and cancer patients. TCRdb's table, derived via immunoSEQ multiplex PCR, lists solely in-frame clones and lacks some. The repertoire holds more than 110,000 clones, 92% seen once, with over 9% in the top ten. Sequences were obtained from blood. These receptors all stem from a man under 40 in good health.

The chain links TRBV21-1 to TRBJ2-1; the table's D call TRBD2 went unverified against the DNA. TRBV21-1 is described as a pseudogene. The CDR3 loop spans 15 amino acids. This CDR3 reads CASSIGGPAYNEQFF. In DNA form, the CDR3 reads TGTGCCAGCAGCATCGGAGGGCCCGCCTACAATGAGCAGTTCTTC.

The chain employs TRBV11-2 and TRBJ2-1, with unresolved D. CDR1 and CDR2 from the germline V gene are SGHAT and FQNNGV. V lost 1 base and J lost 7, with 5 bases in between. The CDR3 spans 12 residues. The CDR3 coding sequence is TGTGCCAGCAGCTTAGTGACGAATGAGCAGTTCTTC. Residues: CASSLVTNEQFF.

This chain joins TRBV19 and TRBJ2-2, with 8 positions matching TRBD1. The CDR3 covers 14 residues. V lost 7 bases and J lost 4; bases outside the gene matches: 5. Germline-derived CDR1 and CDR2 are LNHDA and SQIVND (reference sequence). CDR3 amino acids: CASTGGAFTGELFF. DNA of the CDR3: TGTGCCAGTACAGGGGGCGCTTTCACCGGGGAGCTGTTTTTT.

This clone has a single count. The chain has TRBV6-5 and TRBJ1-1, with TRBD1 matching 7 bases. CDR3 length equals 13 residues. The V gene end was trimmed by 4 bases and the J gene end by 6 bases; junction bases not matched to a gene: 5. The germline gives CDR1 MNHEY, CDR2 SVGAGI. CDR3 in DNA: TGTGCCAGCAGTTCACAGGGGTTCCCTGAAGCTTTCTTT. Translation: CASSSQGFPEAFF.

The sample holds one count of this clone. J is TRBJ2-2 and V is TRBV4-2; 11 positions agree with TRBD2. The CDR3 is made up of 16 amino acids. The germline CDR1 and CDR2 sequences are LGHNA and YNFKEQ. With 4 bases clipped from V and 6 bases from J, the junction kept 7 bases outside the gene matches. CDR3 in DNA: TGTGCCAGCAGCCCCCGCCTAGCGGGAGGATCCGGGGAGCTGTTTTTT. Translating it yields CASSPRLAGGSGELFF.

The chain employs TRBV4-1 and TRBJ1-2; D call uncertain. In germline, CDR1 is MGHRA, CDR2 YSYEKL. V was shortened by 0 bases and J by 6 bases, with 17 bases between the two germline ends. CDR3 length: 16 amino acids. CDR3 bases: TGCGCCAGCAGCCAAGATCGTACGGGGTGGGATGATGGCTACACCTTC. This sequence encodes CASSQDRTGWDDGYTF.

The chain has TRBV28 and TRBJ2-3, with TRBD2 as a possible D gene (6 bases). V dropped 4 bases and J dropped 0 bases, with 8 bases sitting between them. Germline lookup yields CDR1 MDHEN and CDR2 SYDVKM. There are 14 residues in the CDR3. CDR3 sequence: CASSSGTSTDTQYF. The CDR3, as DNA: TGTGCCAGCAGTTCAGGGACTAGCACAGATACGCAGTATTTT.

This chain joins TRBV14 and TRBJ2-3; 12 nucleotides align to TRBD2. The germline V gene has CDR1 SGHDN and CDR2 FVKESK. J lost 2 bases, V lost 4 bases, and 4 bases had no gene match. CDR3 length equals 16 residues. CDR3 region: CASSLRLAGDTDTQYF. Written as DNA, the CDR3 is TGTGCCAGCAGCCTTAGACTAGCGGGAGACACAGATACGCAGTATTTT.

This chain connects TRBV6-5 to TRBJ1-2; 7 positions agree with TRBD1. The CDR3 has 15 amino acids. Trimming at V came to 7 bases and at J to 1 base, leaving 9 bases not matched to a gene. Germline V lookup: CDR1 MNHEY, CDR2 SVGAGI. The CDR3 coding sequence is TGTGCCAGCATTAGGGACAGCTTCTTTAACTATGGCTACACCTTC. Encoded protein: CASIRDSFFNYGYTF.

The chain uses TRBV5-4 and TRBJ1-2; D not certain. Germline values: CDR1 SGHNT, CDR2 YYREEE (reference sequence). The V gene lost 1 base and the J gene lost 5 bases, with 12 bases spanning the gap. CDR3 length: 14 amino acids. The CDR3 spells CASSLRGLRYGYTF. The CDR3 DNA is TGTGCCAGCAGCTTGCGAGGACTTAGATATGGCTACACCTTC.

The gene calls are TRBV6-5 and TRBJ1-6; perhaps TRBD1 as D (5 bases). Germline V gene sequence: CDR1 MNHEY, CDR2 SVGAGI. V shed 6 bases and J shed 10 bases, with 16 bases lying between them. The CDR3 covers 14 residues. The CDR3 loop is CASSRGGDGSPLHF. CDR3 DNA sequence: TGTGCCAGCAGCCGCGGGGGGGACGGGTCACCCCTCCACTTT.

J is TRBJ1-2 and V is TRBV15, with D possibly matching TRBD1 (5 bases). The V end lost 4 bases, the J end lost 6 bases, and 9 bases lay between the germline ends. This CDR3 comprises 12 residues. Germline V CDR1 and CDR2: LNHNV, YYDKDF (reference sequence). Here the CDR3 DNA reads TGTGCCACCAGCATTCGGGGGAATGGCTACACCTTC. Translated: CATSIRGNGYTF.

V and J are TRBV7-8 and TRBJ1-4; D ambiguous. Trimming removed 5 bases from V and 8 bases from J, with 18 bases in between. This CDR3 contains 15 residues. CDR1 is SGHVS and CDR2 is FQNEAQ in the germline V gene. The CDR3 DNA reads TGTGCCAGCAGCCCCCCTTCCGAGCGCGGGGAAAAACTGTTTTTT. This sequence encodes CASSPPSERGEKLFF.

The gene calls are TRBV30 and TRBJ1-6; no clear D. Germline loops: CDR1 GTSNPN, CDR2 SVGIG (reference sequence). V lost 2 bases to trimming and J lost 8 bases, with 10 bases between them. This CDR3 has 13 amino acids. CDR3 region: CAWSSRGDSPLHF. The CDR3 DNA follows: TGTGCCTGGAGTTCCCGGGGTGATTCACCCCTCCACTTT.